This TCR beta chain derives from a study of T cell changes during pregnancy in multiple sclerosis. This CDR3 region has 12 residues. V was shortened by 5 bases and J by 3 bases, with 8 bases between the two germline ends. The germline gives CDR1 SNHLY, CDR2 FYNNEI. The protocol was immunoSEQ multiplex PCR, while the TCRdb copy is restricted to in-frame clones and leaves out a portion. The data hold approximately 70,000 clones, with about nine tenths observed a single time. This TCR derives from a female donor in good health, enrolled as a control in a pregnancy study. This sequence joins TRBV2 and TRBJ2-7, with D maybe TRBD2 (5 bases). The source material was peripheral blood, sampled in the third trimester of pregnancy. Written as DNA, the CDR3 is TGTGCCAGCAGTTGGGAGAGCTACGAGCAGTACTTC. Protein sequence: CASSWESYEQYF.